The 17 T cell receptor beta chains in this list originate from one sample, sequenced in a study of blood T cell repertoires in COVID-19. Using immunoSEQ multiplex PCR, the repertoire was profiled, and TCRdb retains in-frame clones only, with some absent. Found here are 200,000 to 250,000 clones, approximately 90% of them singletons; the top ten hold about 1.7%. The sample consisted of peripheral blood. The receptors here all came from a man aged 65-85 years with acute or convalescent COVID-19.

CDR3 coding DNA: TGCGCCAGCAGCGCACCAGGGGGCGGCACAGATACGCAGTATTTT. Its protein is CASSAPGGGTDTQYF. The rearrangement links TRBV4-1 to TRBJ2-3; 8 nucleotides line up with TRBD1. Per the germline V gene, CDR1 is MGHRA and CDR2 is YSYEKL. This CDR3 is built from 15 residues. V shed 5 bases, J shed 1 base, and the junction held 5 bases outside the gene matches.

The V call is TRBV2, the J call TRBJ1-2; D remains ambiguous. There are 11 residues in the CDR3. Trimming took off 3 bases at V and 4 bases at J, with 3 bases between the two ends. Germline loops: CDR1 SNHLY, CDR2 FYNNEI. The CDR3 loop is CASSDSYGYTF. The CDR3 DNA reads TGTGCCAGCAGTGACAGCTATGGCTACACCTTC.

The chain combines TRBV5-8 with TRBJ2-2; 9 bases are a match to TRBD1. CDR3 size: 15 residues. V was clipped by 3 bases and J by 7 bases; unmatched bases: 7. In germline, CDR1 is SGHTS, CDR2 YDEGEE. The DNA for the CDR3 is TGTGCCAGCAGCTCCCGGGACAGGGAGATCGGGGAGCTGTTTTTT. It translates to CASSSRDREIGELFF. The full variable domain, its missing parts supplied by reference TRBV5-8 and TRBJ2-2, is EAGVTQSPTHLIKTRGQQATLRCSPISGHTSVYWYQQALGLGLQFLLWYDEGEERNRGNFPPRFSGRQFPNYSSELNVNALELEDSALYLCASSSRDREIGELFFGEGSRLTVL.

The chain is built from TRBV5-1 and TRBJ1-4; 7 bases agree with TRBD1. The germline V gene encodes CDR1 SGHRS and CDR2 YFSETQ. The CDR3 sequence is 15 residues long. V was pared by 3 bases and J by 3 bases, with 5 bases of the junction left unmatched. CDR3 sequence: CASSSTGQPNEKLFF. The CDR3 DNA sequence: TGCGCCAGCAGCTCGACAGGGCAGCCTAATGAAAAACTGTTTTTT.

The chain's CDR3 is CASSTRTGPSTYGYTF. Written as DNA, the CDR3 is TGTGCCAGTAGTACTCGGACAGGGCCTTCAACCTATGGCTACACCTTC. V and J are TRBV19 and TRBJ1-2; 8 bases line up with TRBD1. J lost 4 bases, V lost 4 bases, and 11 bases had no gene match. The CDR3 is made up of 16 amino acids. In germline, CDR1 is LNHDA, CDR2 SQIVND (reference sequence).

The chain employs TRBV5-4 and TRBJ2-1; TRBD2 matches 9 bases. This CDR3 spans 14 amino acids. V was clipped by 2 bases and J by 10 bases; unmatched bases: 7. Germline V gene sequence: CDR1 SGHNT, CDR2 YYREEE (reference sequence). The CDR3 sequence is CASSFVAGEGEQFF. The CDR3 DNA sequence: TGTGCCAGCAGCTTCGTAGCGGGAGAAGGAGAGCAGTTCTTC.

The chain uses TRBV5-1 and TRBJ2-7; no reliable D call. The CDR3 spans 14 residues. Trimming left V 1 base short and J 2 bases short, with 10 bases between. Germline V CDR1 and CDR2: SGHRS, YFSETQ. The CDR3 here is CASSLRWQTYEQYF. Written as DNA, the CDR3 is TGCGCCAGCAGCTTGCGTTGGCAGACCTACGAGCAGTACTTC. The entire variable domain, with the rest obtained from reference TRBV5-1 and TRBJ2-7, is as follows: KAGVTQTPRYLIKTRGQQVTLSCSPISGHRSVSWYQQTPGQGLQFLFEYFSETQRNKGNFPGRFSGRQFSNSRSEMNVSTLELGDSALYLCASSLRWQTYEQYFGPGTRLTVT.

This chain uses TRBV3-1 (or the pseudogene TRBV3-2) with TRBJ1-1; D is ambiguous. The germline V gene has CDR1 LGHDT and CDR2 YNNKEL (reference sequence). The CDR3 covers 13 residues. Trimming shortened V by 1 base and J by 10 bases, and 13 bases separated the two germline ends. The CDR3 DNA reads TGTGCCAGCAGCCAAGCGCCGGGATACCCAGCTTTCTTT. As protein: CASSQAPGYPAFF.

Turning to this clone: One end of the junction varies from germline; a read error may be responsible. This chain links TRBV7-9 with TRBJ2-5, with 9 bases that match TRBD2. CDR3 size: 13 residues. Germline-derived CDR1 and CDR2 are SEHNR and FQNEAQ (reference sequence). CDR3 sequence reads: CASRLAGVETQYF. For the CDR3, the DNA is TGTGCCAGCAGATTAGCGGGAGTAGAGACCCAGTACTTC.

This sequence joins TRBV6-6 and TRBJ1-6; 8 nucleotides align to TRBD1. V was clipped by 7 bases and J by 8 bases; unmatched bases: 4. This CDR3 has 13 residues. Germline V lookup: CDR1 MNHNY, CDR2 SVGAGI (reference sequence). The CDR3: CASIGQGDSPLHF. The CDR3 bases are TGTGCCAGCATCGGACAGGGAGATTCACCCCTCCACTTT.

The J gene is TRBJ2-7, the V gene TRBV18, with D tentatively TRBD2 (5 bases). The V gene lost 6 bases and the J gene lost 5 bases, with 20 bases spanning the gap. CDR3 length: 15 residues. Per the germline V gene, CDR1 is KGHSH and CDR2 is LQKENI. CDR3 DNA sequence: TGTGCCAGCTCTAACCTCGGGGTTCCCCTCCACGAGCAGTACTTC. It translates to CASSNLGVPLHEQYF.

This rearrangement joins TRBV29-1 to TRBJ1-2, with D uncertain. The CDR3 is 12 amino acids. V lost 3 bases and J 6 bases, leaving 11 bases between the germline ends. Germline-derived CDR1 and CDR2 are SQVTM and ANQGSEA. CDR3 amino acids: CSVDSPGDGYTF. The CDR3 DNA sequence: TGCAGCGTTGATAGTCCAGGTGATGGCTACACCTTC.

This chain uses TRBV19 with TRBJ2-3; D gene ambiguous. CDR3 size: 16 residues. Germline V gene data show CDR1 as LNHDA and CDR2 as SQIVND (reference sequence). V was cut by 4 bases and J by 5 bases, with 19 bases left in between. CDR3 nucleotides: TGTGCCAGTAGTACCCGCGAGGCCCTCTTCCTAGATACGCAGTATTTT. Protein product: CASSTREALFLDTQYF.

V gene TRBV30 combines with J gene TRBJ2-5, with TRBD1 matching 7 bases. V lost 5 bases, J lost 5 bases, and 8 bases stayed unmatched. CDR3 length equals 13 residues. Germline CDR1 reads GTSNPN; CDR2 reads SVGIG (reference sequence). CDR3 in amino acids: CAWCRDSRETQYF. For the CDR3, the DNA is TGTGCCTGGTGCCGGGACAGCAGGGAGACCCAGTACTTC.

The chain joins TRBV21-1 to TRBJ2-7; the table assigns TRBD1, which was not confirmed against the DNA. TRBV21-1 constitutes a pseudogene. This CDR3 has 17 residues. CDR3 residues: CASSKYPPGQGAYEQYF. CDR3 DNA: TGTGCCAGCAGCAAATACCCCCCGGGACAGGGGGCCTACGAGCAGTACTTC.

The rearrangement links TRBV4-2 to TRBJ1-2; 7 bases match TRBD1. Germline V gene data show CDR1 as LGHNA and CDR2 as YNFKEQ. J gave up 4 bases and V 1 base, and 6 bases lay outside the gene matches. The CDR3 consists of 15 residues. The CDR3 DNA reads TGTGCCAGCAGCCAAGGAGTCCGGGACAGCTATGGCTACACCTTC. Protein sequence: CASSQGVRDSYGYTF.

V is TRBV12-3 or TRBV12-4 and J is TRBJ1-5; D gene ambiguous. This CDR3 region has 13 residues. Trimming removed 1 base at V and 7 bases at J, with 8 bases between. The CDR3 nucleotides read TGTGCCAGCAGTTTAGAGAGAGGGCAGCCCCAGCATTTT. It codes for CASSLERGQPQHF.